Shown below are 16 T cell receptor beta chains from a single sample sequenced in a study of shared clonotypes between healthy human individuals (dated by TCRdb to 2020 to 2022). The protocol used for the library was the immunoSEQ multiplex PCR assay. TCRdb limited this immuneACCESS table to in-frame rearrangements with V and J called. A share of clones is missing; checked studies link under half to unresolved V genes, and the rest is unexplained. This sample lists roughly 2 million clones; about 95% were detected once. 0.13% of the sample is in the top ten clones. The material sequenced was naive CD4+ T cells sorted from blood. Read against the paper, the sample's cell subset or site label means: CD45RA+ positively selected. These receptors were taken from a young man in good health.

The rearrangement links TRBV6-1 to TRBJ1-3; no clear D gene. The length of the CDR3 is 14 residues. V shed 4 bases and J shed 3 bases, with 10 bases lying between them. Per germline, CDR1 MNHNS and CDR2 SASEGT. In DNA form, the CDR3 reads TGTGCCAGCAGTGTGGGAGGACTTGGAAACACCATATATTTT. Translating gives CASSVGGLGNTIYF.

CDR3 sequence reads: CSVQSPGHTDTQYF. The DNA of the CDR3 is TGCAGCGTTCAATCTCCGGGACACACAGATACGCAGTATTTT. The rearrangement joins TRBV29-1 to TRBJ2-3; D is perhaps TRBD1 (6 bases). This CDR3 region has 14 residues. Germline CDR1 is SQVTM and CDR2 is ANQGSEA. Trimming took off 5 bases at V and 2 bases at J, with 14 bases between the two ends.

V is TRBV7-2 and J is TRBJ2-7; D is tentatively TRBD1 or TRBD2 (5 bases each). The CDR3 runs to 16 residues. Germline CDR1 reads SGHTA; CDR2 reads FQGNSA. Trimming shortened V by 1 base and J by 0 bases, and 13 bases separated the two germline ends. Written as DNA, the CDR3 is TGTGCCAGCAGCTTAGGAAAGGGGAGATTCTCCTACGAGCAGTACTTC. This encodes CASSLGKGRFSYEQYF. Looking up the rest from reference TRBV7-2 and TRBJ2-7 gives the full variable domain: GAGVSQSPSNKVTEKGKDVELRCDPISGHTALYWYRQSLGQGLEFLIYFQGNSAPDKSGLPSDRFSAERTGGSVSTLTIQRTQQEDSAVYLCASSLGKGRFSYEQYFGPGTRLTVT.

V and J are TRBV7-2 and TRBJ2-2; 7 nucleotides match TRBD1. This CDR3 has 16 amino acids. Germline CDR1 reads SGHTA; CDR2 reads FQGNSA. After removal of 4 bases from V and 2 bases from J, the junction contained 7 bases not matched to a gene. CDR3 bases: TGTGCCAGCAGCTATCAGACAGGGTCCAACACCGGGGAGCTGTTTTTT. It translates to CASSYQTGSNTGELFF.

The genes are TRBV6-1 and TRBJ2-1; tentatively, D is TRBD2 (5 bases). Germline V lookup: CDR1 MNHNS, CDR2 SASEGT. The CDR3 is 11 residues long. CDR3 sequence reads: CASVQYNEQFF. CDR3 nucleotides: TGTGCTAGCGTCCAATACAATGAGCAGTTCTTC.

Turning to this clone: The sample holds other DNA sequences that translate to the same CDR3. V is TRBV5-1 and J is TRBJ2-5, with D maybe TRBD1 (6 bases). The CDR3 length is 14 residues. The V end was cut by 1 base, the J end by 1 base, with 8 bases between. Germline V lookup: CDR1 SGHRS, CDR2 YFSETQ. The CDR3 here is CASSLRGTQETQYF. As DNA, the CDR3 is TGCGCCAGCAGCTTGAGGGGGACCCAAGAGACCCAGTACTTC.

The chain carries TRBV18 and TRBJ2-1; TRBD1 aligns across 8 bases. J lost 10 bases, V lost 6 bases, and 5 bases had no gene match. CDR1 and CDR2 (germline): KGHSH, LQKENI. This CDR3 spans 12 amino acids. CDR3: CASSPDRVEQFF. In nucleotides, the CDR3 is TGTGCCAGCTCGCCGGACAGGGTGGAGCAGTTCTTC.

Comments on this clone: This may be a read error, as it is one base from a much larger clone. The chain employs TRBV5-8 and TRBJ1-1; the match to TRBD1 covers 7 bases. The CDR3 spans 16 residues. Looked up from germline, CDR1 is SGHTS and CDR2 is YDEGEE. CDR3 in amino acids: CASSQDNPGGEGRAFF. Here the CDR3 DNA reads TGCGCCAGCAGCCAGGATAACCCAGGGGGTGAGGGGAGAGCTTTCTTT.

This chain links TRBV6-5 with TRBJ1-5, with D uncertain. V lost 5 bases and J 0 bases, leaving 8 bases between the germline ends. This CDR3 is 14 amino acids long. CDR1 and CDR2 (germline): MNHEY, SVGAGI. DNA of the CDR3: TGTGCCAGCAGTGCCCTTTATAGCAATCAGCCCCAGCATTTT. Residues: CASSALYSNQPQHF.

The V and J genes are TRBV21-1 and TRBJ2-2; the table's D gene call, TRBD1, was not cross checked with the DNA. TRBV21-1 is termed a pseudogene. CDR3 length equals 13 residues. The DNA of the CDR3 is TGTGCCAGCAGCAATCCAGGGGCCGGGGAGCTGTTTTTT. This gives the protein CASSNPGAGELFF.

V and J are TRBV5-8 and TRBJ1-4; D gene ambiguous. The CDR3 runs to 16 residues. Germline loops: CDR1 SGHTS, CDR2 YDEGEE. V was cut by 3 bases and J by 4 bases, with 16 bases left in between. CDR3 nucleotide sequence: TGTGCCAGCAGCTCCCTCGGGCCGGGAGTTAATGAAAAACTGTTTTTT. It translates to CASSSLGPGVNEKLFF.

V is TRBV10-3 and J is TRBJ1-1, with TRBD1 matching 9 bases. The CDR3 contains 13 residues. Germline CDR1 ENHRY, CDR2 SYGVKD. V dropped 4 bases and J dropped 10; count of bases not matched to a gene: 7. CDR3 sequence: CAISGDRDKGAFF. CDR3 nucleotide sequence: TGTGCCATCAGTGGGGACAGGGATAAGGGAGCTTTCTTT.

A remark on this clone: Other DNA sequences in the same sample also yield this CDR3. The CDR3 loop is CASSLVDTQYF. Here the CDR3 DNA reads TGTGCCAGCAGTTTGGTGGATACGCAGTATTTT. The chain recombines TRBV6-6 with TRBJ2-3, with D hard to call. CDR1 and CDR2 from the germline V gene are MNHNY and SVGAGI (reference sequence). The V end was cut by 4 bases, the J end by 6 bases, with 5 bases between. CDR3 length: 11 amino acids.

This chain connects TRBV2 to TRBJ1-2; tentative D call: TRBD1 (6 bases). The CDR3 spans 14 residues. Per the germline V gene, CDR1 is SNHLY and CDR2 is FYNNEI. V was shortened by 3 bases and J by 0 bases, with 8 bases between the two germline ends. CDR3 sequence: CASSEDRANYGYTF. CDR3 DNA sequence: TGTGCCAGCAGTGAGGACAGAGCTAACTATGGCTACACCTTC.

V gene TRBV7-2 combines with J gene TRBJ1-2, with TRBD1 as a possible D gene (5 bases). The CDR3 contains 13 residues. Germline CDR1 is SGHTA and CDR2 is FQGNSA. V was shortened by 2 bases and J by 5 bases, with 9 bases between the two germline ends. Here the CDR3 DNA reads TGTGCCAGCAGCTTACCAGGGCAATATGGCTACACCTTC. Translated, it gives CASSLPGQYGYTF.

V and J are TRBV27 and TRBJ2-5; 9 bases map to TRBD1. CDR3 size: 13 residues. Trimming cost V 2 bases and J 13 bases; bases outside gene matches: 8. Germline CDR1 and CDR2: MNHEY and SMNVEV (reference sequence). Written as DNA, the CDR3 is TGTGCCAGCAGTTTAGGGACAGGGCTTGTTTCGTACTTC. Its protein product is CASSLGTGLVSYF.